The 8 T cell receptor beta chains reported below all come from one sample, sequenced in a study of blood T cell repertoires in COVID-19. TCRdb keeps only in-frame clones here, not all; method: immunoSEQ multiplex PCR. The sample carries around 250,000 clones, about 86% recorded once. The sample taken for sequencing was peripheral blood. The receptors stem from a man at least 80 years old with acute or convalescent COVID-19.

This clone was observed a single time. The chain is built from TRBV29-1 and TRBJ2-3; D perhaps matches TRBD2 (6 bases). CDR1 SQVTM and CDR2 ANQGSEA come from the germline V gene. CDR3 size: 14 residues. V was cut by 4 bases and J by 0 bases, with 11 bases left in between. The CDR3 nucleotides are TGCAGCGTTGTTCGCGGGATCAGCACAGATACGCAGTATTTT. Its translation: CSVVRGISTDTQYF.

The V gene is TRBV7-6, the J gene TRBJ2-3, with 13 nucleotides matching TRBD2. The length of the CDR3 is 16 residues. Unmatched junction bases numbered 6, after V lost 5 bases and J lost 4 bases. Germline V CDR1 and CDR2: SGHVS, FNYEAQ. The CDR3 here is CASSPRLAGGADTQYF. The CDR3 DNA reads as TGTGCCAGCAGCCCCCGACTAGCGGGGGGTGCAGATACGCAGTATTTT.

The chain carries TRBV2 and TRBJ2-3; 8 bases align to TRBD2. From germline, CDR1 is SNHLY and CDR2 FYNNEI. The J segment lost 4 bases and the V segment lost 8 bases, leaving 8 bases of the junction unmatched. CDR3 length equals 14 residues. Here the CDR3 reads CASSPGGAADTQYF. CDR3 nucleotides: TGTGCCAGCTCCCCCGGGGGGGCGGCAGATACGCAGTATTTT.

The V call is TRBV2, the J call TRBJ2-5, with D perhaps matching TRBD1 (5 bases). Germline V gene lookup returns CDR1 SNHLY and CDR2 FYNNEI. V was shortened by 7 bases and J by 6 bases, with 15 bases between the two germline ends. The CDR3 extends over 13 amino acids. The CDR3 DNA reads TGTGCCAGCACATCAGGGTTTGCTAAGACCCAGTACTTC. Its translation: CASTSGFAKTQYF. The complete variable domain, with remaining parts taken from reference TRBV2 and TRBJ2-5, reads EPEVTQTPSHQVTQMGQEVILRCVPISNHLYFYWYRQILGQKVEFLVSFYNNEISEKSEIFDDQFSVERPDGSNFTLKIRSTKLEDSAMYFCASTSGFAKTQYFGPGTRLLVL.

CDR3: CASSRSDTGELFF. CDR3 bases: TGTGCCAGCTCACGGTCAGACACCGGGGAGCTGTTTTTT. This chain links TRBV18 with TRBJ2-2; D remains unclear. The CDR3 runs 13 residues. Germline CDR1 reads KGHSH; CDR2 reads LQKENI. The germline V and J ends were trimmed by 4 bases and 3 bases, with 6 bases remaining between them.

V gene TRBV12-2 combines with J gene TRBJ2-7; the D call TRBD2 from the table was never checked on the DNA. TRBV12-2 counts as a pseudogene. The length of the CDR3 is 13 residues. CDR3 sequence: CASRRQGGYEQYF. CDR3 in DNA: TGTGCAAGTCGCCGACAAGGCGGGTACGAGCAGTACTTC.

This chain links TRBV27 with TRBJ2-3, with TRBD2 matching over 7 bases. Germline V CDR1 and CDR2: MNHEY, SMNVEV (reference sequence). This CDR3 comprises 16 residues. Trimming removed 1 base from V and 4 bases from J; junction bases left unmatched: 8. The CDR3 nucleotides are TGTGCCAGCAGTTTATTTGGGGGGGGAGGATCAGATACGCAGTATTTT. Translated: CASSLFGGGGSDTQYF.

The gene calls are TRBV18 and TRBJ2-1; weak D call: TRBD1 (5 bases). Germline-derived CDR1 and CDR2 are KGHSH and LQKENI. CDR3 length equals 15 residues. Trimming took off 4 bases at V and 5 bases at J, with 15 bases between the two ends. The CDR3: CASSLTPGSDNEQFF. In nucleotides, the CDR3 is TGTGCCAGCTCACTTACGCCAGGGTCGGACAATGAGCAGTTCTTC.